The clone carrying this TCR beta chain came up a few times. This entry is derived from a study of cytotoxic CD8 clonotypes in ibrutinib-treated CLL. Overall study: Of a cohort that held about a dozen relapsed/refractory and some 16 treatment-naive patients, 17 to 18 were IGHV unmutated. Median treatment time before response sampling was about 12 months, range 6 to 36.

This table comes from immunoSEQ multiplex PCR, and its TCRdb copy is limited to in-frame clones, with some not included. Altogether fewer than 30,000 clones are present, roughly 68% being singletons, with the ten largest covering around 30%. The sequencing used PBMCs, collected after 24 months of ibrutinib treatment. The receptor was derived from a human donor with chronic lymphocytic leukemia.

The CDR3: CASSLEGNSYEQYF. The CDR3 nucleotides are TGTGCCAGCAGCCTCGAGGGGAACTCCTACGAGCAGTACTTC. The chain employs TRBV25-1 and TRBJ2-7; D tentatively reads TRBD1 or TRBD2 (5 bases each). The CDR3 consists of 14 residues. Looked up from germline, CDR1 is MGHDK and CDR2 is SYGVNS. The germline V and J ends were trimmed by 6 bases and 0 bases, with 12 bases remaining between them.